The 7 T cell receptor beta chains reported below all come from one sample, sequenced in a study of T cell responses to AZD1222 COVID-19 vaccine. The repertoire was sequenced with immunoSEQ multiplex PCR; TCRdb's copy has only in-frame clones and lacks some. The sample shows roughly 110,000 clones, about 91% of them seen only once. The sequenced sample was peripheral blood, obtained 28 days after the second AZD1222 dose. These receptors all come from an adult who received the AZD1222 COVID-19 vaccine.

The chain links TRBV6-5 to TRBJ1-3; D is uncertain. Germline V gives CDR1 MNHEY, CDR2 SVGAGI. Trimming removed 10 bases from V and 0 bases from J, with 16 bases in between. The CDR3 has 15 residues. CDR3 region: CATQGQTSSGNTIYF. Here the CDR3 DNA reads TGTGCCACCCAAGGGCAGACGAGCTCTGGAAACACCATATATTTT.

This chain uses TRBV28 with TRBJ2-5, with TRBD2 matching 11 bases. CDR3 length: 15 residues. After removal of 5 bases from V and 2 bases from J, the junction contained 4 bases not matched to a gene. Germline values: CDR1 MDHEN, CDR2 SYDVKM. The CDR3 coding sequence is TGTGCCAGCAGTCTGGGACTAGCGGTACAAGAGACCCAGTACTTC. Amino acids: CASSLGLAVQETQYF. Using reference TRBV28 and TRBJ2-5 for the parts outside the CDR3, the full variable domain is DVKVTQSSRYLVKRTGEKVFLECVQDMDHENMFWYRQDPGLGLRLIYFSYDVKMKEKGDIPEGYSVSREKKERFSLILESASTNQTSMYLCASSLGLAVQETQYFGPGTRLLVL.

This clone was detected once. V and J are TRBV7-2 and TRBJ1-4; TRBD1 is a possible D gene (5 bases). Germline V gives CDR1 SGHTA, CDR2 FQGNSA. Trimming cost V 3 bases and J 2 bases, with 19 bases left between them. The CDR3 is made up of 18 amino acids. The CDR3 nucleotides are TGTGCCAGCAGCTTGGGGACTTTCCTTGGAGCGACTAATGAAAAACTGTTTTTT. This sequence encodes CASSLGTFLGATNEKLFF.

The V gene is TRBV6-5, the J gene TRBJ1-1, with a weak D call TRBD1 (5 bases). The CDR3 totals 14 residues. Trimming left V 3 bases short and J 3 bases short, with 11 bases between. CDR1 and CDR2 from the germline V gene are MNHEY and SVGAGI. The DNA for the CDR3 is TGTGCCAGCAGTTATCGCACGGGGGACACTGAAGCTTTCTTT. Translating it yields CASSYRTGDTEAFF.

The chain is built from TRBV18 and TRBJ1-1; D possibly corresponds to TRBD1 (5 bases). Germline V gene data show CDR1 as KGHSH and CDR2 as LQKENI. V dropped 2 bases and J dropped 2 bases, with 15 bases sitting between them. The CDR3 has 16 residues. This CDR3 is CASSPTQTDSNTEAFF. The DNA for the CDR3 is TGTGCCAGCTCACCAACCCAGACAGATTCAAACACTGAAGCTTTCTTT.

The chain has TRBV11-2 and TRBJ2-3; possible D gene TRBD2, 6 bases. The CDR3 length is 14 residues. Germline V CDR1 and CDR2: SGHAT, FQNNGV. V gave up 5 bases and J gave up 4 bases, with 13 bases separating them. The CDR3 sequence is CASSLLREADTQYF. CDR3 coding DNA: TGTGCCAGCAGCCTCCTGAGGGAGGCAGATACGCAGTATTTT.

The genes are TRBV7-3 and TRBJ2-3, with 9 bases aligning to TRBD1. There are 16 residues in the CDR3. Looked up from germline, CDR1 is SGHTA and CDR2 is FQGTGA. V was clipped by 2 bases and J by 6 bases; unmatched bases: 9. The CDR3 is CASSLSGTGQFDTQYF. As DNA, the CDR3 is TGTGCCAGCAGCTTATCCGGGACAGGGCAGTTTGATACGCAGTATTTT.